The clone carrying this T cell receptor (beta chain) was detected a few times. The antigen remains undetermined. The V end was cut by 4 bases, the J end by 0 bases, with 17 bases between. The CDR3 spans 17 residues. The V gene's germline CDR1 is SGHRS and CDR2 YFSETQ. One entry per CDR3 protein results from TCRdb running MiXCR on the 5' RACE reads. The sample yields a few hundred thousand distinct CDR3 sequences, 6.9% seen once. The sample comes from a study of T cells after yellow fever vaccination. Study-wide findings and caveats: Once the booster was given, most primary-vaccination clones reappeared, at more than 95% for CD4 and over 75% for CD8.

The chain is built from TRBV5-1 and TRBJ2-1; no clear D. Sequences were derived from CD4+ T cells sorted from PBMCs, sampled 15 days after the yellow fever booster vaccination. The TCR comes from a man between 25 and 39 years old who received the YFV17D yellow fever vaccine. The CDR3 DNA follows: TGCGCCAGCAGCGGCAACTTGGCGTCGAGCTCCTACAATGAGCAGTTCTTC. Translating gives CASSGNLASSSYNEQFF.